The rows below give T cell receptor beta chains drawn from one sample of a study of brain T cells in children with intractable seizures. Clones were read by immunoSEQ multiplex PCR, and TCRdb kept only the in-frame ones, dropping some. The data show 80,000 or so clones, under 95% seen once. Sequenced here: peripheral blood, sampled at surgery. The receptors originated from a girl aged 2-15 years with Rasmussen encephalitis and intractable seizures. The CDR3 runs from the conserved cysteine through the conserved F or W.

cdr3_length v_call cdr3_aa
13 TRBV7-9 CASSRDGEYIQYF
14 TRBV6-5 CASSYSTSQETQYF
11 TRBV6-5 CATNSGNTIYF
14 TRBV6-5 CASNHYRGQGGAFF
11 TRBV5-5 CASSLADTQYF
14 TRBV12-5 CASGTGQPQETQYF
14 TRBV19 CACRGPIINEKLFF
14 TRBV29-1 CSVRLQEFQETQYF
12 TRBV6-5 CASRQGTGELFF
15 TRBV5-4 CASSPGQGAKNIQYF
14 TRBV12-5 CASGLVPGYNEQFF
16 TRBV6-1 CASRELTSGNSYEQYF
12 TRBV5-1 CASSLSGETQYF
16 TRBV3-1/TRBV3-2 CASSQVQGWYYNEQFF
13 TRBV7-2 CASSLGRGHEQYF
14 TRBV1 CTSSRGGADTEAFF
15 TRBV6-5 CASRTTGVTGNTIYF
12 TRBV7-2 CASSFSGQPQHF
16 TRBV3-1/TRBV3-2 CASSQVLWGGRNEQFF
15 TRBV30 CAWSVLAVGQETQYF
15 TRBV3-1/TRBV3-2 CASSRQYSSTDTQYF
13 TRBV6-5 CASRSDPTEGYTF
16 TRBV13 CASSQWTALEPSPLHF
16 TRBV7-8 CASSLVGPSGSGEQFF